The clone carrying this T cell receptor beta chain was detected only a few times. This sample stems from a study of blood T cell repertoires in COVID-19. The overall study: PBMCs, B-cell-depleted T cells, or T cells provided the cDNA or gDNA that made up the material.

Trimming shortened V by 4 bases and J by 0 bases, and 17 bases separated the two germline ends. CDR1 and CDR2 (germline): SGHKS, YYEKEE (reference sequence). This CDR3 region has 17 residues. Per the original data handling: Using reference gene primer amplification, nucleated cell counts were estimated. Profiling relied on immunoSEQ multiplex PCR, and the TCRdb table lists in-frame clones only, not all of them. V, J and clone size derive from that table, while D and trimming were established from the DNA sequence. The table shows under 250,000 clones, with approximately 80% occurring only once. This receptor was taken from a man aged 50 or older with active or convalescent COVID-19. This chain uses TRBV5-5 with TRBJ1-3; D is unresolved. The sequenced sample consisted of peripheral blood. CDR3 residues: CASSPESLGSSGNTIYF. The CDR3 DNA follows: TGTGCCAGCAGCCCCGAATCCCTTGGTAGCTCTGGAAACACCATATATTTT.